The source of this T cell receptor beta chain is a study of radiotherapy plus CTLA-4 blockade in lung cancer. In the study overall: Around 20% of enrolled patients responded objectively, and around 30% had disease control.

With regard to this clone: Antigen: not known.

Study results and limitations: Clones of tumor-derived TCRs expanded in blood after radiotherapy plus ipilimumab.

Sequencing was performed with immunoSEQ multiplex PCR; in TCRdb, only in-frame clones are kept and a portion is missing. The sample includes tens of thousands of clones, about four fifths of them seen just once. CTLA-4 blockade using ipilimumab, together with focal radiation, was received by patients with chemo-refractory metastatic non-small-cell lung cancer. The sample here was peripheral blood, taken from a patient treated with radiotherapy plus ipilimumab. This sequence originates from a human donor with non-small cell lung cancer who had stable disease on radiotherapy plus ipilimumab.

CDR3 amino acids: CASSLEGPGYGYTF. DNA of the CDR3: TGTGCCAGCAGCTTGGAAGGGCCCGGCTATGGCTACACCTTC. The chain combines TRBV5-6 with TRBJ1-2, with no clear D. The germline CDR1 and CDR2 sequences are SGHDT and YYEEEE. V dropped 0 bases and J dropped 4 bases, with 10 bases sitting between them. The CDR3 extends over 14 amino acids.